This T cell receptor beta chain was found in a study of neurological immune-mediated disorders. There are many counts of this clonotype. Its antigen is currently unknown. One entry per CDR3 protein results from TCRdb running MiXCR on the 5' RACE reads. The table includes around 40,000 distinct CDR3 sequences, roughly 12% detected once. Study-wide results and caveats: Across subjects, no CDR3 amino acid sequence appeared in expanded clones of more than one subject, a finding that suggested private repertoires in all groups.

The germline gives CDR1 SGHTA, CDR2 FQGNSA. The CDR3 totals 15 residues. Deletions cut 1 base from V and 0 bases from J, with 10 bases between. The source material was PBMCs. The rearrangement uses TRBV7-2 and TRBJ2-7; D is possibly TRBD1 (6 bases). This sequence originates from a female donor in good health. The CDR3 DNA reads TGTGCCAGCAGCTTAGGACAGGTTTACTCCTACGAGCAGTACTTC. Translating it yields CASSLGQVYSYEQYF.